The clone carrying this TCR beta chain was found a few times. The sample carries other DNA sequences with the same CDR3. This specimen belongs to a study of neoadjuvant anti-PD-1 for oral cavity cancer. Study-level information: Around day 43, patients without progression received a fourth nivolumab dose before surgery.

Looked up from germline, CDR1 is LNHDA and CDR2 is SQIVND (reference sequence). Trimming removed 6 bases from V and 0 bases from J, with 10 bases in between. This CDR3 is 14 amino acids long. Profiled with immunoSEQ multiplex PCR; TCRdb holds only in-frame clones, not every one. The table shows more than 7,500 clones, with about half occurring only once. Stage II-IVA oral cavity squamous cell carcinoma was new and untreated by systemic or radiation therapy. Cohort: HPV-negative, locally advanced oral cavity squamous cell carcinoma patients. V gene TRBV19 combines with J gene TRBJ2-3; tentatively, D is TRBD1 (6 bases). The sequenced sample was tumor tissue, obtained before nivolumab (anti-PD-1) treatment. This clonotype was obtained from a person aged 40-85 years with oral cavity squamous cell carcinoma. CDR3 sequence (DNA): TGTGCCAGTAGCCGGACAGCTAGCACAGATACGCAGTATTTT. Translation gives CASSRTASTDTQYF.